The rows below give T cell receptor beta chains drawn from one sample of a study of OX40 agonist ivuxolimab in advanced cancers. Profiling relied on immunoSEQ multiplex PCR, and the TCRdb table lists in-frame clones only, not all of them. The sample yields approximately 61,000 clones, 91% seen once. The sequencing used CD4+ or CD8+ T cells sorted from blood, collected in a trial of the OX40 agonist ivuxolimab. Source of these receptors: an adult with an advanced solid tumor such as melanoma, head and neck, liver or kidney cancer. Both conserved end residues are part of each CDR3. The D gene is left open where the match is weak. Clone size is not always given. Where it is, it says once, few, many or a class for expanded clones.

.	TRBV7-9	TRBJ2-5	.	CASSFIPQETQYF	TGTGCCAGCAGCTTCATTCCCCAAGAGACCCAGTACTTC
.	TRBV11-2	TRBJ1-1	.	CASSPGGLGTEAFF	TGTGCCAGCTCCCCTGGGGGGCTTGGCACTGAAGCTTTCTTT
.	TRBV6-5	TRBJ1-1	.	CASWDTEAFF	TGTGCCTCCTGGGACACTGAAGCTTTCTTT
.	TRBV14	TRBJ1-6	.	CASSHLPQRYNSPLHF	TGTGCCAGCAGCCATCTGCCACAGCGTTATAATTCACCCCTCCACTTT
.	TRBV15	TRBJ2-3	TRBD2	CATDGGGDTDTQYF	TGTGCCACCGATGGCGGGGGAGACACAGATACGCAGTATTTT
.	TRBV7-8	TRBJ2-2	.	CASSLDLRDSNTGELFF	TGTGCCAGCAGCTTAGACCTTCGAGACTCAAACACCGGGGAGCTGTTTTTT
.	TRBV28	TRBJ2-2	.	CASSWTSGELFF	TGTGCCAGCAGTTGGACTTCGGGGGAGCTGTTTTTT
.	TRBV2	TRBJ2-1	.	CASSEVDFLTGNEQFF	TGTGCCAGCAGTGAGGTCGACTTCCTAACGGGCAATGAGCAGTTCTTC
.	TRBV2	TRBJ2-7	.	CASSVAPWEQYF	TGTGCCAGCAGTGTGGCCCCGTGGGAGCAGTACTTC
.	TRBV25-1	TRBJ1-2	.	CASSGILAENYGYTF	TGTGCCAGCAGTGGCATCCTAGCGGAAAACTATGGCTACACCTTC
.	TRBV11-2	TRBJ1-3	.	CASSSTGSGNTIYF	TGTGCCAGCAGCTCGACAGGCTCTGGAAACACCATATATTTT
.	TRBV9	TRBJ1-2	TRBD1	CASSEKPGQGAGGYTF	TGTGCCAGCAGCGAAAAACCGGGACAGGGGGCAGGAGGCTACACCTTC
.	TRBV19	TRBJ1-1	.	CASSPRQWDTEAFF	TGTGCCAGTAGCCCCCGACAGTGGGACACTGAAGCTTTCTTT
.	TRBV7-2	TRBJ1-1	.	CASSLGVTEAFF	TGTGCCAGCAGCTTAGGAGTGACTGAAGCTTTCTTT
.	TRBV29-1	TRBJ1-1	.	CSVEDLNSAGDAFF	TGCAGCGTTGAAGATCTCAATTCGGCTGGGGACGCTTTCTTT
few	TRBV5-4	TRBJ2-7	TRBD2	CASSSIAGGPNEQYF	TGTGCCAGCAGCTCCATAGCGGGGGGGCCTAACGAGCAGTACTTC
.	TRBV19	TRBJ1-6	.	CASSIATDSYNSPLHF	TGTGCCAGTAGTATCGCCACGGACTCCTATAATTCACCCCTCCACTTT
once	TRBV28	TRBJ2-1	TRBD2	CASSLYSGLAAYNEQFF	TGTGCCAGCAGTTTATACTCGGGACTAGCGGCTTACAATGAGCAGTTCTTC
.	TRBV11-1	TRBJ1-6	.	CASSLKNSPLHF	TGTGCCAGCAGCTTAAAGAATTCACCCCTCCACTTT
.	TRBV5-5	TRBJ1-2	.	CASSFGTLTGRFYTF	TGTGCCAGCAGCTTTGGGACCCTCACCGGGAGATTCTACACCTTC
.	TRBV7-2	TRBJ2-2	TRBD2	CASSLAASGGAVTGELFF	TGTGCCAGCAGCTTAGCGGCTAGCGGGGGGGCCGTCACCGGGGAGCTGTTTTTT
.	TRBV5-1	TRBJ2-7	.	CASSLVENEQYF	TGCGCCAGCAGCTTGGTGGAAAACGAGCAGTACTTC
.	TRBV5-6	TRBJ2-7	.	CASSSRKLSFSYEQYF	TGTGCCAGCAGCTCAAGGAAGCTATCGTTCTCCTACGAGCAGTACTTC
.	TRBV12-5	TRBJ1-5	.	CASGLGGANTPQHF	TGTGCTAGTGGTTTAGGGGGGGCGAATACGCCCCAGCATTTT
.	TRBV19	TRBJ2-3	.	CASKNRVSTDTQYF	TGTGCCAGCAAAAACAGGGTTAGCACAGATACGCAGTATTTT
.	TRBV6-5	TRBJ1-1	.	CASNDQTPLSEAFF	TGTGCCAGCAACGATCAGACCCCGTTGAGTGAAGCTTTCTTT
.	TRBV28	TRBJ2-2	.	CASQGKPGTGELFF	TGTGCCAGTCAGGGGAAACCGGGCACCGGGGAGCTGTTTTTT
once	TRBV6-4	TRBJ1-5	.	CASSDFFWPQHF	TGTGCCAGCAGTGACTTCTTCTGGCCCCAGCATTTT
.	TRBV9	TRBJ1-2	.	CASSVGEGPNYGYTF	TGTGCCAGCAGCGTAGGGGAGGGCCCGAACTATGGCTACACCTTC
.	TRBV19	TRBJ1-1	.	CASSLSVVWRPEAFF	TGTGCCAGTAGTTTATCTGTCGTTTGGCGGCCTGAAGCTTTCTTT
.	TRBV7-9	TRBJ2-3	TRBD1	CASSLIGDRDSDTQYF	TGTGCCAGCAGCCTCATAGGGGACAGGGATTCAGATACGCAGTATTTT
.	TRBV11-3	TRBJ2-5	TRBD2	CASSPPGGAETQYF	TGTGCCAGCAGCCCCCCGGGAGGGGCTGAGACCCAGTACTTC
medium-sized	TRBV5-6	TRBJ2-7	.	CASSWGEERREQYF	TGTGCCAGCAGCTGGGGCGAGGAGCGTAGGGAGCAGTACTTC
.	TRBV10-3	TRBJ2-7	.	CAISQGYEQYF	TGTGCCATTAGCCAGGGCTACGAGCAGTACTTC
.	TRBV15	TRBJ2-2	TRBD1	CATRKAGTGFPGELFF	TGTGCCACCAGGAAAGCCGGGACAGGGTTCCCCGGGGAGCTGTTTTTT
.	TRBV7-2	TRBJ1-6	TRBD1	CASSLRDRVYNSPLHF	TGTGCCAGCAGCTTAAGGGACAGGGTGTATAATTCACCCCTCCACTTT
.	TRBV5-6	TRBJ1-1	.	CASSVGQFGYTEAFF	TGTGCCAGCAGCGTAGGACAGTTCGGTTACACTGAAGCTTTCTTT
.	TRBV7-8	TRBJ2-5	.	CASSPLVGGSKETQYF	TGTGCCAGCAGCCCTCTTGTTGGGGGATCGAAGGAGACCCAGTACTTC
.	TRBV4-1	TRBJ2-1	TRBD2	CASSQAAGGINEQFF	TGCGCCAGCAGCCAAGCAGCGGGGGGGATCAATGAGCAGTTCTTC
.	TRBV5-4	TRBJ2-1	TRBD1	CASSSISGTGIDEQFF	TGTGCCAGCAGCTCAATCTCCGGGACAGGGATTGATGAGCAGTTCTTC
.	TRBV2	TRBJ2-1	.	CASSDVSRIYNEQFF	TGTGCCAGCAGTGATGTGAGCAGGATTTACAATGAGCAGTTCTTC
.	TRBV11-3	TRBJ2-5	TRBD2	CASSLNGGGEETQYF	TGTGCCAGCAGCCTAAATGGCGGGGGGGAAGAGACCCAGTACTTC
.	TRBV6-5	TRBJ1-5	.	CASGGNLPQHF	TGTGCCAGCGGAGGGAATCTTCCCCAGCATTTT
few	TRBV7-9	TRBJ2-7	.	CASSVDSSYEQYF	TGTGCCAGCAGCGTAGACAGCTCCTACGAGCAGTACTTC
.	TRBV19	TRBJ2-1	.	CASVQTEVGGYNEQFF	TGTGCCAGTGTCCAGACGGAGGTTGGCGGGTACAATGAGCAGTTCTTC
.	TRBV14	TRBJ2-1	TRBD2	CASSVGLAYNEQFF	TGTGCCAGCAGCGTGGGACTAGCCTACAATGAGCAGTTCTTC
.	TRBV18	TRBJ2-3	TRBD1	CASSARQGTSTDTQYF	TGTGCCAGCTCAGCCCGACAGGGGACTAGCACAGATACGCAGTATTTT